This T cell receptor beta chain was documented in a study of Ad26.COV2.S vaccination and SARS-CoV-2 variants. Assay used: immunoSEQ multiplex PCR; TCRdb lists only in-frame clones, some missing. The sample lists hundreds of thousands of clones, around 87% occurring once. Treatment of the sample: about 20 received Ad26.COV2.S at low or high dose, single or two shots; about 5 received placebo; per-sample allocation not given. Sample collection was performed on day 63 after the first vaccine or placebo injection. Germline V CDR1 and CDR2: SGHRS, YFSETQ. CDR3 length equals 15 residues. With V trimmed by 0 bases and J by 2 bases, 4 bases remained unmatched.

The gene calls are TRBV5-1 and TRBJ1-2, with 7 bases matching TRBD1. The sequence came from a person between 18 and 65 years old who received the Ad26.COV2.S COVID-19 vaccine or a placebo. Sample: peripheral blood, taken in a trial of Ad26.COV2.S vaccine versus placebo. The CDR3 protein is CASSLAGGPNYGYTF. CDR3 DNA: TGCGCCAGCAGCTTGGCAGGGGGACCCAACTATGGCTACACCTTC.